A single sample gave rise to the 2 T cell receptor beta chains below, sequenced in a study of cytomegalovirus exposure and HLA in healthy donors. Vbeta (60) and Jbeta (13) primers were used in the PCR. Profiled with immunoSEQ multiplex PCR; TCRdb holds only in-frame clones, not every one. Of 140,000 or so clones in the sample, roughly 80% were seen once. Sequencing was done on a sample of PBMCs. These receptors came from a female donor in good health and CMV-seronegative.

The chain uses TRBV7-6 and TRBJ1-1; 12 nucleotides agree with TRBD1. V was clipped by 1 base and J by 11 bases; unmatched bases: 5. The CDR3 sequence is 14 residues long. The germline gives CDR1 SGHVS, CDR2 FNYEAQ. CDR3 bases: TGTGCCAGCAGCTTAGAGGGGACAGGGGGCTTCGCTTTCTTT. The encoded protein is CASSLEGTGGFAFF.

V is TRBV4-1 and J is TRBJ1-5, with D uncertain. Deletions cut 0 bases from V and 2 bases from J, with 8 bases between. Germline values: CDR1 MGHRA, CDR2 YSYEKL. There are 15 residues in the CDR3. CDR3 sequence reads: CASSQEETGNQPQHF. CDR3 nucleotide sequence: TGCGCCAGCAGCCAAGAGGAGACGGGCAATCAGCCCCAGCATTTT.